This is a list of T cell receptor beta chains from one sample in a study of blood T cell repertoires in COVID-19. Measured with immunoSEQ multiplex PCR; TCRdb has only the in-frame clones, and not every one. The repertoire includes about 160,000 clones, about nine tenths of them detected once, and less than 2.5% sits in the top ten. The sample taken for sequencing was peripheral blood. The receptors derive from a young man with acute or convalescent COVID-19. Both conserved end residues are part of each CDR3. A D gene is named only where the DNA matches it firmly. Size is stated for part of the rows, as once, few or many counts, or as a class when the clone is expanded.

abundance: .; j_gene: TRBJ2-7; v_gene: TRBV12-5; d_gene: TRBD1; CDR3nt: TGTGCTAGTGGTTCGATCGGGACAGGGACGTTGGAGCAGTACTTC; CDR3aa: CASGSIGTGTLEQYF
abundance: .; j_gene: TRBJ1-1; v_gene: TRBV13; d_gene: .; CDR3nt: TGTGCCAGCAGCCTAGGCCGAGGCGGTCCCCCAAGGCAGACTGAAGCTTTCTTT; CDR3aa: CASSLGRGGPPRQTEAFF
abundance: .; j_gene: TRBJ1-1; v_gene: TRBV3-1/TRBV3-2; d_gene: TRBD1; CDR3nt: TGTGCCAGCAGCCAAGATACCTTGACAGGGGCCACTGAAGCTTTCTTT; CDR3aa: CASSQDTLTGATEAFF
abundance: .; j_gene: TRBJ2-1; v_gene: TRBV9; d_gene: .; CDR3nt: TGTGCCAGCAGCCCTACTCTCCAGGGGTATGAGCAGTTCTTC; CDR3aa: CASSPTLQGYEQFF
abundance: .; j_gene: TRBJ1-2; v_gene: TRBV24-1; d_gene: .; CDR3nt: TGTGCCACCAGTGATTCCGGGTTTTCTGGCTACACCTTC; CDR3aa: CATSDSGFSGYTF
abundance: .; j_gene: TRBJ2-5; v_gene: TRBV3-1/TRBV3-2; d_gene: .; CDR3nt: TGTGCCAGCAGCCAAGAGAGGCAAAGACTCCAAGAGACCCAGTACTTC; CDR3aa: CASSQERQRLQETQYF
abundance: .; j_gene: TRBJ2-3; v_gene: TRBV27; d_gene: .; CDR3nt: TGTGCCAGCAGTCTAATAGGACTCTCCTTTAACCCTAGCACAGATACGCAGTATTTT; CDR3aa: CASSLIGLSFNPSTDTQYF
abundance: .; j_gene: TRBJ2-1; v_gene: TRBV5-8; d_gene: TRBD2; CDR3nt: TGTGCCAGCAGGCGGACTAGCGGGACAATTGCCAATGAGCAGTTCTTC; CDR3aa: CASRRTSGTIANEQFF
abundance: once; j_gene: TRBJ2-2; v_gene: TRBV25-1; d_gene: .; CDR3nt: TGTGCCAGCAGCGTGCCGGGAGCGAACACCGGGGAGCTGTTTTTT; CDR3aa: CASSVPGANTGELFF
abundance: .; j_gene: TRBJ1-5; v_gene: TRBV6-1; d_gene: .; CDR3nt: TGTGCCAGCAGTGAAGCCTCTGGCAATCAGCCCCAGCATTTT; CDR3aa: CASSEASGNQPQHF
abundance: .; j_gene: TRBJ2-1; v_gene: TRBV2; d_gene: TRBD1; CDR3nt: TGTGCCAGCAGAGGACAGGTTAGCTCCTACAATGAGCAGTTCTTC; CDR3aa: CASRGQVSSYNEQFF
abundance: .; j_gene: TRBJ2-1; v_gene: TRBV10-2; d_gene: TRBD2; CDR3nt: TGCGCCAGCAGTGAGCCGGGACTAGCGGGGGGGTCCTATGAGCAGTTCTTC; CDR3aa: CASSEPGLAGGSYEQFF
abundance: .; j_gene: TRBJ1-1; v_gene: TRBV4-2; d_gene: .; CDR3nt: TGTGCCAGCAGCCAAAGGGGGGGCACTGAAGCTTTCTTT; CDR3aa: CASSQRGGTEAFF
abundance: .; j_gene: TRBJ1-1; v_gene: TRBV6-5; d_gene: TRBD1; CDR3nt: TGTGCCAGCAAGGGTACAGGGGGCAACACTGAAGCTTTCTTT; CDR3aa: CASKGTGGNTEAFF
abundance: .; j_gene: TRBJ1-1; v_gene: TRBV5-3; d_gene: .; CDR3nt: TGTGCCAGAAGGGGGAGGGCAGGATTGAACACTGAAGCTTTCTTT; CDR3aa: CARRGRAGLNTEAFF
abundance: .; j_gene: TRBJ2-1; v_gene: TRBV25-1; d_gene: .; CDR3nt: TGTGCCAGCAGTGACAATCGGGTCTACAATGAGCAGTTCTTC; CDR3aa: CASSDNRVYNEQFF
abundance: .; j_gene: TRBJ1-4; v_gene: TRBV20-1; d_gene: .; CDR3nt: TGCAGTGCAACCGTCAGGGAAAAACTGTTTTTT; CDR3aa: CSATVREKLFF
abundance: .; j_gene: TRBJ2-3; v_gene: TRBV5-1; d_gene: TRBD1; CDR3nt: TGCGCCAGCAGCCTGGAACCGGGACAGGGGAAGGGAGATACGCAGTATTTT; CDR3aa: CASSLEPGQGKGDTQYF
abundance: .; j_gene: TRBJ2-5; v_gene: TRBV18; d_gene: .; CDR3nt: TGTGCCAGCTCTCTCCAAGAGACCCAGTACTTC; CDR3aa: CASSLQETQYF
abundance: once; j_gene: TRBJ1-2; v_gene: TRBV27; d_gene: .; CDR3nt: TGTGCCAGCAGCCAGACAGGATCTGGTGGCTACACCTTC; CDR3aa: CASSQTGSGGYTF
abundance: .; j_gene: TRBJ2-7; v_gene: TRBV4-1; d_gene: .; CDR3nt: TGCGCCAGCAGCCAAGAGGTTCGGTACGAGCAGTACTTC; CDR3aa: CASSQEVRYEQYF
abundance: .; j_gene: TRBJ1-2; v_gene: TRBV5-1; d_gene: .; CDR3nt: TGCGCCAGCAGCTCTGGGACAACCTCCCGCCGGGACTATGGCTACACCTTC; CDR3aa: CASSSGTTSRRDYGYTF
abundance: .; j_gene: TRBJ2-5; v_gene: TRBV15; d_gene: .; CDR3nt: TGTGCCACCAGCAGAGTAAGGACAGCCAAAGAGACCCAGTACTTC; CDR3aa: CATSRVRTAKETQYF
abundance: .; j_gene: TRBJ1-5; v_gene: TRBV20-1; d_gene: .; CDR3nt: TGCAGTGCTAGTATTGGCACCGCAAATCAGCCCCAGCATTTT; CDR3aa: CSASIGTANQPQHF
abundance: once; j_gene: TRBJ1-5; v_gene: TRBV2; d_gene: .; CDR3nt: TGTGCCAGCAGTGAAGGGAGAAAGAATCAGCCCCAGCATTTT; CDR3aa: CASSEGRKNQPQHF
abundance: .; j_gene: TRBJ1-6; v_gene: TRBV25-1; d_gene: .; CDR3nt: TGTGCCAGCAGCGAGACCCGGAGCAGCTTGACTTCACCCCTCCACTTT; CDR3aa: CASSETRSSLTSPLHF
abundance: .; j_gene: TRBJ1-3; v_gene: TRBV10-3; d_gene: .; CDR3nt: TGTGCCATCAGCGCTACAGGCCGATACTCTGGAAACACCATATATTTT; CDR3aa: CAISATGRYSGNTIYF
abundance: .; j_gene: TRBJ1-4; v_gene: TRBV11-2; d_gene: TRBD1; CDR3nt: TGTGCCAGCAGCCCCCAGGGGGCGGGCGGAGAAAAACTGTTTTTT; CDR3aa: CASSPQGAGGEKLFF
abundance: .; j_gene: TRBJ1-1; v_gene: TRBV5-4; d_gene: .; CDR3nt: TGTGCCAGCAGCAACTTCCTCGGAGGCTCCGTCGGAGCTTTCTTT; CDR3aa: CASSNFLGGSVGAFF
abundance: .; j_gene: TRBJ1-5; v_gene: TRBV6-5; d_gene: TRBD1; CDR3nt: TGTGCCAGCAGCCCCACGGGACAGGGAAATCAGCCCCAGCATTTT; CDR3aa: CASSPTGQGNQPQHF
abundance: .; j_gene: TRBJ1-1; v_gene: TRBV18; d_gene: TRBD1; CDR3nt: TGTGCCAGCTCACCTGAGTCCCCGCTAGGACAGGGGGCTGGAAGGACTGAAGCTTTCTTT; CDR3aa: CASSPESPLGQGAGRTEAFF
abundance: .; j_gene: TRBJ1-6; v_gene: TRBV28; d_gene: TRBD1; CDR3nt: TGTGCCAGCAGTCTCCTAGGGGGACAGGGAATGAATTCACCCCTCCACTTT; CDR3aa: CASSLLGGQGMNSPLHF
abundance: .; j_gene: TRBJ2-2; v_gene: TRBV6-6; d_gene: .; CDR3nt: TGTGCCAGCAGTGGGCTGCCCAACACCGGGGAGCTGTTTTTT; CDR3aa: CASSGLPNTGELFF
abundance: .; j_gene: TRBJ1-3; v_gene: TRBV5-6; d_gene: .; CDR3nt: TGTGCCAGCAGCCCGGGACTGCCCTCTGGAAACACCATATATTTT; CDR3aa: CASSPGLPSGNTIYF
abundance: once; j_gene: TRBJ1-1; v_gene: TRBV27; d_gene: .; CDR3nt: TGTGCCAGCAGTTTATCGAGGGCAGCCTTAACTGAAGCTTTCTTT; CDR3aa: CASSLSRAALTEAFF
abundance: .; j_gene: TRBJ2-1; v_gene: TRBV5-4; d_gene: .; CDR3nt: TGTGCCAGCAGCTTGGGACAGCAGTACAATGAGCAGTTCTTC; CDR3aa: CASSLGQQYNEQFF
abundance: .; j_gene: TRBJ2-5; v_gene: TRBV5-1; d_gene: .; CDR3nt: TGCGCCAGCAGCGAAAGGGGCCTCGGTTACCAAGAGACCCAGTACTTC; CDR3aa: CASSERGLGYQETQYF
abundance: .; j_gene: TRBJ1-2; v_gene: TRBV5-1; d_gene: TRBD1; CDR3nt: TGCGCCAGCAGCCCACCCGGACAGGGGTTATACACCTTC; CDR3aa: CASSPPGQGLYTF
abundance: .; j_gene: TRBJ1-2; v_gene: TRBV2; d_gene: TRBD1; CDR3nt: TGTGCCAGCATGACAGGGAGGAACTATGGCTACACCTTC; CDR3aa: CASMTGRNYGYTF
abundance: .; j_gene: TRBJ1-1; v_gene: TRBV5-1; d_gene: TRBD1; CDR3nt: TGCGCCAGCAGCTTGATTTCGTTTGACAGGGGGGATGAAGCTTTCTTT; CDR3aa: CASSLISFDRGDEAFF
abundance: .; j_gene: TRBJ2-1; v_gene: TRBV11-2; d_gene: .; CDR3nt: TGTGCCAGCAGCTTAGACAGGGAATCCTACAATGAGCAGTTCTTC; CDR3aa: CASSLDRESYNEQFF
abundance: .; j_gene: TRBJ1-1; v_gene: TRBV3-1/TRBV3-2; d_gene: .; CDR3nt: TGTGCCAGCAGCCGCAAGAGGGAGGACACTGAAGCTTTCTTT; CDR3aa: CASSRKREDTEAFF